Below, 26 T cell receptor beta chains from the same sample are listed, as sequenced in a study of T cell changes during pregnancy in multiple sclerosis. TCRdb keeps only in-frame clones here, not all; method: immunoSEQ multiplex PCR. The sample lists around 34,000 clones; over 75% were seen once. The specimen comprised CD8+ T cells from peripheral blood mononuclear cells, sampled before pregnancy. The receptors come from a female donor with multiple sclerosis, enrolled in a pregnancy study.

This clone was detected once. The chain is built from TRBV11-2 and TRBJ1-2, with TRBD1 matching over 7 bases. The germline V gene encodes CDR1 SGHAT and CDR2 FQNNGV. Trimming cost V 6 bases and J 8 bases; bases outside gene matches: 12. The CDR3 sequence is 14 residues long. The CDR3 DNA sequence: TGTGCCAGCAGAGGAAACACAGGGGTTCGCGGCTACACCTTC. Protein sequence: CASRGNTGVRGYTF.

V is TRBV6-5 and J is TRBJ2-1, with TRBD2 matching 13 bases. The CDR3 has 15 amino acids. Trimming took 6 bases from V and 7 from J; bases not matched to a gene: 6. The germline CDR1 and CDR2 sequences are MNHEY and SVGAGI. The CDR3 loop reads CASSFGTSGKNEQFF. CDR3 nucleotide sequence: TGTGCCAGCAGCTTCGGGACTAGCGGGAAGAATGAGCAGTTCTTC.

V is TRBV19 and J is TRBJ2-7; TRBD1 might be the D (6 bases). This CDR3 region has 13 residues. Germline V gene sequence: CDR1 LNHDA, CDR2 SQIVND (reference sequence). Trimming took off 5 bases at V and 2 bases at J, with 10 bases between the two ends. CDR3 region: CASSPRQAYEQYF. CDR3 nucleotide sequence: TGTGCCAGTAGTCCCCGACAGGCCTACGAGCAGTACTTC.

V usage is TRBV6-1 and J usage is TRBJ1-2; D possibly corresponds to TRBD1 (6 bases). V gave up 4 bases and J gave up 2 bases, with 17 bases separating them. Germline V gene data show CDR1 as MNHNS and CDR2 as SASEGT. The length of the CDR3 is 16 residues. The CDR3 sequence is CASSAPEYGQNYGYTF. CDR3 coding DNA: TGTGCCAGCAGTGCACCCGAGTACGGACAGAACTATGGCTACACCTTC.

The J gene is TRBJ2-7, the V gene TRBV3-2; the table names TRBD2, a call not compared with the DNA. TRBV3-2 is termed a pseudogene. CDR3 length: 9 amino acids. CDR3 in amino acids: CASSQLPGF. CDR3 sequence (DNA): TGTGCCAGCAGCCAACTACCCGGCTTC.

Here the CDR3 reads CSVEDLTGLHTEAFF. For the CDR3, the DNA is TGCAGCGTTGAAGATCTCACAGGGCTACACACTGAAGCTTTCTTT. This chain joins TRBV29-1 and TRBJ1-1; D perhaps matches TRBD1 (6 bases). Per the germline V gene, CDR1 is SQVTM and CDR2 is ANQGSEA. The V end lost 0 bases, the J end lost 3 bases, and 14 bases lay between the germline ends. CDR3 length equals 15 residues.

CDR3 DNA: TGTGCCAGCAGTTCTAGCGGGAACGTTTACTACGAGCAGTACTTC. This sequence encodes CASSSSGNVYYEQYF. This chain joins TRBV27 and TRBJ2-7; 9 bases line up with TRBD2. The CDR3 sequence is 15 residues long. The V and J ends lost 4 bases and 3 bases, in that order; junction bases with no gene match: 7. The germline CDR1 and CDR2 sequences are MNHEY and SMNVEV (reference sequence).

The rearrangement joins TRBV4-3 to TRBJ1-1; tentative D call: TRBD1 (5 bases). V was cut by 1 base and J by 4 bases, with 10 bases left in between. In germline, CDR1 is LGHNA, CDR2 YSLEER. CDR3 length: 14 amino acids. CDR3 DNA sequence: TGCGCCAGCAGCCAAGCCCAGGGATTCACTGAAGCTTTCTTT. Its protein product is CASSQAQGFTEAFF.

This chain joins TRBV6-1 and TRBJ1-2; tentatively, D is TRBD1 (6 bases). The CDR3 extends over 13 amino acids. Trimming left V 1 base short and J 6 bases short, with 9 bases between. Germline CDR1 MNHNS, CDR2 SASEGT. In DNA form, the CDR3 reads TGTGCCAGCAGTGAAGGACAGGAGGATGGCTACACCTTC. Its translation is CASSEGQEDGYTF.

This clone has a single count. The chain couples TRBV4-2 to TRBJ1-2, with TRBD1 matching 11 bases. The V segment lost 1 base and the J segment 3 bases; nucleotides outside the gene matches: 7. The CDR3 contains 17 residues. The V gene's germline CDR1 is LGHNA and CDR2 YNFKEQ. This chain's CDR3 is CASSQVVDRGRDYGYTF. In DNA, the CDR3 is TGTGCCAGCAGCCAAGTCGTGGACAGGGGGCGCGACTATGGCTACACCTTC.

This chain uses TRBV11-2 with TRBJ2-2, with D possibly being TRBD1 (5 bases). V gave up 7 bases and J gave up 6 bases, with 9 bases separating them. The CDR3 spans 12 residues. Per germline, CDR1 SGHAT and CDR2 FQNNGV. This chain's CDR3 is CASIQGAGELFF. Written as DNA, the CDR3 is TGTGCCAGCATTCAGGGCGCCGGGGAGCTGTTTTTT.

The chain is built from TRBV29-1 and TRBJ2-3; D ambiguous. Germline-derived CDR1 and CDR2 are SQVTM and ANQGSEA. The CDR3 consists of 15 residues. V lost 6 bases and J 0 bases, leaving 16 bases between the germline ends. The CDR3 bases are TGCAGCGTCCCGCTGGCGGTGGATAGCACAGATACGCAGTATTTT. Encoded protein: CSVPLAVDSTDTQYF.

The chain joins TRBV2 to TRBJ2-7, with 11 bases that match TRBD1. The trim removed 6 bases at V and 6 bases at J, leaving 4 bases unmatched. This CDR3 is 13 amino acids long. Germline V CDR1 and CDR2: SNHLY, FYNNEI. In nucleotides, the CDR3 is TGTGCCAGCAGGGGACAGGGGGGGTTCGAGCAGTACTTC. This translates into CASRGQGGFEQYF.

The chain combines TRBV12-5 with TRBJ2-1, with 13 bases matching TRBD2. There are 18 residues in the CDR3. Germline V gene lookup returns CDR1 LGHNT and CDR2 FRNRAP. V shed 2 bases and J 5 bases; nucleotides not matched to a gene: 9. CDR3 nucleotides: TGTGCTAGTGGTTTGTACAGACTAGCGGGAGGCCTACACAATGAGCAGTTCTTC. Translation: CASGLYRLAGGLHNEQFF.

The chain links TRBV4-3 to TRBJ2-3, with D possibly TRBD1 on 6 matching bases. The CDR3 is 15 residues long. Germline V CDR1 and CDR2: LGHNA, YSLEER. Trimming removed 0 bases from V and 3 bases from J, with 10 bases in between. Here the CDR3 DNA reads TGCGCCAGCAGCCAAGACAGGGGTTTTACAGATACGCAGTATTTT. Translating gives CASSQDRGFTDTQYF.

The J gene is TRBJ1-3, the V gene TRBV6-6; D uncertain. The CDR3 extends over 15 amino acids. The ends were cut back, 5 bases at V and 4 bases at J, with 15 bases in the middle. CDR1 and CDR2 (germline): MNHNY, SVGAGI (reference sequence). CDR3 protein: CASSLPDTPGNTIYF. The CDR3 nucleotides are TGTGCCAGCAGTCTTCCTGATACACCGGGAAACACCATATATTTT.

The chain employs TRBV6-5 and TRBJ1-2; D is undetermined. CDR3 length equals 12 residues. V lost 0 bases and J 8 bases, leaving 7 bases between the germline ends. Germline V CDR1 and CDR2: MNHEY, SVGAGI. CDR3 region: CASSYSTGGYTF. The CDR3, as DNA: TGTGCCAGCAGTTACTCGACGGGAGGCTACACCTTC.

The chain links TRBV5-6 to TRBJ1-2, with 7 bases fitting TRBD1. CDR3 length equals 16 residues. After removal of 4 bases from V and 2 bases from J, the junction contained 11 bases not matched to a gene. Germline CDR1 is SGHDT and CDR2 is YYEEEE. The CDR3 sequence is CASSIGAGGENYGYTF. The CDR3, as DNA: TGTGCCAGCAGCATAGGAGCAGGGGGAGAGAACTATGGCTACACCTTC.

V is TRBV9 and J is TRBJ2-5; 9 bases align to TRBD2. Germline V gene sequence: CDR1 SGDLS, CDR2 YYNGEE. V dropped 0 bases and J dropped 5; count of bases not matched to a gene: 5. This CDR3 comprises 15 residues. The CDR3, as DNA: TGTGCCAGCAGCGTAGGCGGGGGGGCTCTTGAGACCCAGTACTTC. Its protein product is CASSVGGGALETQYF.

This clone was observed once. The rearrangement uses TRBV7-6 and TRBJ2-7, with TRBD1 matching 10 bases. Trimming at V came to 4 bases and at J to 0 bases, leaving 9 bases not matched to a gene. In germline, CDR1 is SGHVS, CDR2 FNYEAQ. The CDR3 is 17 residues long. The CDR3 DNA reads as TGTGCCAGCAGCTCCACACCGGGGACAGGGGACTCCTACGAGCAGTACTTC. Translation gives CASSSTPGTGDSYEQYF. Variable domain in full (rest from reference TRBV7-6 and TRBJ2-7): GAGVSQSPRYKVTKRGQDVALRCDPISGHVSLYWYRQALGQGPEFLTYFNYEAQQDKSGLPNDRFSAERPEGSISTLTIQRTEQRDSAMYRCASSSTPGTGDSYEQYFGPGTRLTVT.

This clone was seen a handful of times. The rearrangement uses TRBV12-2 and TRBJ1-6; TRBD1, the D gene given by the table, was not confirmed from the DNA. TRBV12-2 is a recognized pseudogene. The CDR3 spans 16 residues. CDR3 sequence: CASRPIPTGWNSPLHF. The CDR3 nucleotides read TGTGCAAGTCGACCCATTCCGACAGGGTGGAATTCACCCCTCCACTTT.

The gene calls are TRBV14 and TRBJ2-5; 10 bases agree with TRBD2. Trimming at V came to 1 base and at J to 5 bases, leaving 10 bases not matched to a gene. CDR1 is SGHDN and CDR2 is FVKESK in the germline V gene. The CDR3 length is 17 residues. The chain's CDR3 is CASSQALAGALSETQYF. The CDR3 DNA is TGTGCCAGCAGCCAAGCGCTAGCGGGAGCTTTGTCCGAGACCCAGTACTTC.

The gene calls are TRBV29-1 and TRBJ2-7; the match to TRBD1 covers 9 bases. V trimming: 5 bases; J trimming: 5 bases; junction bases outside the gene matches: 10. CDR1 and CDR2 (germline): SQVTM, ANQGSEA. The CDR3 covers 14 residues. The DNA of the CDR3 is TGCAGCGTTAGACCCGGGACAGGGTCCAACGAGCAGTACTTC. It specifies CSVRPGTGSNEQYF.

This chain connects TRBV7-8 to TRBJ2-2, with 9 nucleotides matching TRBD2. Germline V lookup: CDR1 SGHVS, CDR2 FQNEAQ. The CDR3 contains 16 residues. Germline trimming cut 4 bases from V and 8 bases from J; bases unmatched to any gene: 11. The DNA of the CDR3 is TGTGCCAGCAGCTCCCCTAGCGGGGTGGGCGTGGGGGAGCTGTTTTTT. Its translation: CASSSPSGVGVGELFF.

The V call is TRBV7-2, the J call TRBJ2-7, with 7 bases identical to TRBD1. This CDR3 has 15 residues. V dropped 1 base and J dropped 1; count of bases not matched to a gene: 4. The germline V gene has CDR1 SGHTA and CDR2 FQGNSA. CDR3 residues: CASSLGRGSSYEQYF. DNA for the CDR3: TGTGCCAGCAGCTTAGGCAGGGGGTCGTCCTACGAGCAGTACTTC.

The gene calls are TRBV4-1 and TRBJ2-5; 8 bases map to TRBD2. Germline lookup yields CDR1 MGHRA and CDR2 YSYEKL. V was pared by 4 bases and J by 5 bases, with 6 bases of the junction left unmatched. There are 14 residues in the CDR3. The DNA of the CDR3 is TGCGCCAGCAGCCGAAGGCGGGAGGATGAGACCCAGTACTTC. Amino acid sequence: CASSRRREDETQYF.